This entry lists 17 T cell receptor beta chains sequenced from one sample in a study of vaccination effects on CD4 cells after COVID-19. Which antigens these TCRs recognize remains unknown. The protocol was immunoSEQ multiplex PCR, while the TCRdb copy is restricted to in-frame clones and leaves out a portion. There are about 74,000 clones in the sample; roughly 80% occur only once, and roughly 2% lies in the top ten. Following an approximately 10-day culture, CD4+ T cells were purified. The sequenced sample was CD4+ T cells from PBMCs cultured without peptide, obtained before COVID-19 vaccination. The receptor set was obtained from a human donor who received a COVID-19 vaccine.

In its sample, this clone was seen a few times. The same CDR3 arises from other DNA sequences in this sample as well. The chain employs TRBV3-1 (or the pseudogene TRBV3-2) and TRBJ2-2, with TRBD1 identical over 7 bases. CDR1 LGHDT and CDR2 YNNKEL come from the germline V gene (reference sequence). The CDR3 has 16 residues. V trimming: 1 base; J trimming: 2 bases; junction bases outside the gene matches: 4. The CDR3 nucleotides are TGTGCCAGCAGCCAAGGGACAGGAACAAACACCGGGGAGCTGTTTTTT. Translated, it gives CASSQGTGTNTGELFF.

J is TRBJ1-1 and V is TRBV5-1; tentatively, D is TRBD1 (6 bases). This CDR3 has 15 amino acids. V lost 3 bases and J 2 bases, leaving 14 bases between the germline ends. The germline gives CDR1 SGHRS, CDR2 YFSETQ. The CDR3 region is CASSWGGQYNTEAFF. DNA of the CDR3: TGCGCCAGCAGCTGGGGAGGACAGTACAACACTGAAGCTTTCTTT.

The gene calls are TRBV6-6 and TRBJ2-3; no firm D call. V was cut by 0 bases and J by 0 bases, with 4 bases left in between. Germline CDR1 MNHNY, CDR2 SVGAGI (reference sequence). This CDR3 contains 14 residues. DNA for the CDR3: TGTGCCAGCAGTTACTCGGACAGCACAGATACGCAGTATTTT. Residues: CASSYSDSTDTQYF.

The chain uses TRBV7-2 and TRBJ2-1; 7 bases match TRBD2. V dropped 4 bases and J dropped 9; count of bases not matched to a gene: 3. The CDR3 has 12 residues. The V gene's germline CDR1 is SGHTA and CDR2 FQGNSA. This CDR3 reads CASSWGGGEQFF. The CDR3 nucleotides read TGTGCCAGCAGCTGGGGCGGGGGTGAGCAGTTCTTC.

The rearrangement joins TRBV11-2 to TRBJ2-5; 12 nucleotides match TRBD2. J lost 5 bases, V lost 5 bases, and 3 bases had no gene match. The CDR3 runs to 14 residues. Germline V gene data show CDR1 as SGHAT and CDR2 as FQNNGV. CDR3 sequence (DNA): TGTGCCAGCAGCCCTAGCGGGGGGGAGGAGACCCAGTACTTC. Translating it yields CASSPSGGEETQYF.

J is TRBJ2-3 and V is TRBV6-1; 9 nucleotides line up with TRBD2. The CDR3 has 15 residues. Germline V gene sequence: CDR1 MNHNS, CDR2 SASEGT. The J segment lost 1 base and the V segment lost 2 bases, leaving 1 base of the junction unmatched. The CDR3 sequence is CASSERTSGTDTQYF. DNA for the CDR3: TGTGCCAGCAGTGAAAGGACTAGCGGCACAGATACGCAGTATTTT.

CDR3 protein: CASSPLRLALAKNIQYF. The CDR3 bases are TGTGCCAGCAGTCCCCTACGATTAGCGTTAGCCAAAAACATTCAGTACTTC. V usage is TRBV28 and J usage is TRBJ2-4; tentative D call: TRBD2 (5 bases). With 5 bases removed from V and 0 bases from J, the gap between germline ends came to 17 bases. The CDR3 is 17 amino acids. CDR1 is MDHEN and CDR2 is SYDVKM in the germline V gene.

CDR3 loop: CASSLNGGPNEKLFF. DNA for the CDR3: TGTGCCAGCAGCTTAAACGGGGGTCCTAATGAAAAACTGTTTTTT. The chain recombines TRBV7-3 with TRBJ1-4; TRBD1 is a possible D gene (5 bases). Trimming stripped 1 base from V and 3 bases from J, with 9 bases between. Germline lookup yields CDR1 SGHTA and CDR2 FQGTGA. The CDR3 has 15 residues.

J is TRBJ2-2 and V is TRBV7-2; 7 bases align to TRBD2. Germline CDR1 SGHTA, CDR2 FQGNSA. The CDR3 is 15 amino acids. Trimming cost V 6 bases and J 2 bases; bases outside gene matches: 6. CDR3 amino acids: CASSSGTINTGELFF. The CDR3 region has the DNA TGTGCCAGCAGTTCCGGGACTATCAACACCGGGGAGCTGTTTTTT.

The chain carries TRBV6-6 and TRBJ2-6, with D tentatively TRBD1 (6 bases). Trimming left V 8 bases short and J 1 base short, with 12 bases between. Germline-derived CDR1 and CDR2 are MNHNY and SVGAGI (reference sequence). The CDR3 has 15 residues. CDR3 in amino acids: CASSIGGSGANVLTF. The CDR3 DNA reads TGTGCCAGCTCTATAGGGGGTTCTGGGGCCAACGTCCTGACTTTC.

Comment on this clone: Other nucleotide sequences from this sample produce the same CDR3. The rearrangement links TRBV5-1 to TRBJ1-3; D remains ambiguous. In germline, CDR1 is SGHRS, CDR2 YFSETQ. Trimming removed 0 bases from V and 0 bases from J, with 7 bases in between. The CDR3 has 15 amino acids. DNA of the CDR3: TGCGCCAGCAGCTTGGAGGGAAGCTCTGGAAACACCATATATTTT. Translating gives CASSLEGSSGNTIYF.

Comments on this clone: In this CDR3 the conserved last residue, phenylalanine or tryptophan, is missing, so a read error is likely. No DNA is shown, since the ends of the CDR3 on it are uncertain; the CDR3 is the one TCRdb lists. The genes are TRBV27 and TRBJ1-1; the listed D gene, TRBD1, was not tested against the DNA. The germline V gene has CDR1 MNHEY and CDR2 SMNVEV (reference sequence). Counting both end residues, the CDR3 totals 14 amino acids. CDR3 residues: CASSLLRGQSQLYV.

This clone has a handful of counts. This chain links TRBV5-1 with TRBJ1-2, with a possible D match to TRBD1 (5 bases). Germline V gives CDR1 SGHRS, CDR2 YFSETQ. The V gene lost 4 bases and the J gene lost 1 base, with 17 bases spanning the gap. The CDR3 is 16 amino acids. CDR3 sequence: CASSKTQGSGNYGYTF. CDR3 bases: TGCGCCAGCAGCAAGACCCAGGGATCGGGTAACTATGGCTACACCTTC.

The chain carries TRBV7-3 and TRBJ1-1; 7 nucleotides align to TRBD1. The CDR3 extends over 13 amino acids. Germline V gives CDR1 SGHTA, CDR2 FQGTGA. V lost 3 bases and J lost 4; bases outside the gene matches: 2. This CDR3 reads CASSLTGTTEAFF. CDR3 in DNA: TGTGCCAGCAGCTTGACAGGGACCACTGAAGCTTTCTTT.

The rearrangement joins TRBV6-2 or TRBV6-3 to TRBJ2-4; no definite D call. Germline values: CDR1 MNHEY, CDR2 SVGEGT. The CDR3 is 12 amino acids. The ends were cut back, 3 bases at V and 4 bases at J, with 4 bases in the middle. CDR3 amino acids: CASSYMKNIQYF. For the CDR3, the DNA is TGTGCCAGCAGTTATATGAAAAACATTCAGTACTTC.

The gene calls are TRBV19 and TRBJ1-5; D is undetermined. Trimming stripped 7 bases from V and 4 bases from J, with 8 bases between. CDR3 size: 12 residues. CDR1 LNHDA and CDR2 SQIVND come from the germline V gene (reference sequence). CDR3: CASNYKNQPQHF. The DNA for the CDR3 is TGTGCCAGTAACTACAAGAATCAGCCCCAGCATTTT.

CDR3 DNA: TGTGCCAGCACCTACCCCCAGCGGACCAAAGCCAAAAACATTCAGTACTTC. It is translated as CASTYPQRTKAKNIQYF. The V call is TRBV7-9, the J call TRBJ2-4, with a weak D call TRBD2 (5 bases). Trimming shortened V by 7 bases and J by 0 bases, and 19 bases separated the two germline ends. CDR1 is SEHNR, CDR2 FQNEAQ, per germline (reference sequence). The CDR3 contains 17 residues.